The entry below describes one T cell receptor beta chain. Antigen: not known. The data stem from a study of cytomegalovirus exposure and HLA in healthy donors. Study results and limitations: Per a prior analysis, the majority of TCR beta V segments were productive roughly 90% or roughly 30% of the time.

PCR involved 60 Vbeta and 13 Jbeta primers. Sequencing was performed with immunoSEQ multiplex PCR; in TCRdb, only in-frame clones are kept and a portion is missing. The sample shows roughly 130,000 clones, 75% to 85% of them seen only once. Sequenced material: PBMCs. The TCR was taken from a man aged 50-60 years in good health and CMV-seronegative.

Here the CDR3 reads CASSRSGGAYNEQFF. CDR3 DNA sequence: TGCGCCAGCAGTCGTAGCGGGGGAGCCTACAATGAGCAGTTCTTC. The chain employs TRBV5-1 and TRBJ2-1; 9 bases fit TRBD2. The CDR3 is 15 amino acids. Germline trimming cut 5 bases from V and 2 bases from J; bases unmatched to any gene: 5. Germline-derived CDR1 and CDR2 are SGHRS and YFSETQ.